The 27 T cell receptor beta chains listed next were all sequenced from one sample in a study of blood T cell repertoires in COVID-19. The assay was immunoSEQ multiplex PCR, and TCRdb's table has in-frame clones only and misses some. Here the sample spans around 200,000 clones, about nine tenths being singletons. Material for sequencing was peripheral blood. Receptors originate from a man aged 45 to 65 with acute or convalescent COVID-19.

The chain recombines TRBV4-1 with TRBJ2-7, with D perhaps TRBD1 (6 bases). Germline CDR1 and CDR2: MGHRA and YSYEKL. V was pared by 0 bases and J by 2 bases, with 20 bases between. This CDR3 has 18 residues. CDR3 loop: CASSQEWGRPAWTYEQYF. The CDR3 nucleotides read TGCGCCAGCAGCCAAGAGTGGGGGCGCCCAGCTTGGACCTACGAGCAGTACTTC.

The chain is built from TRBV27 and TRBJ1-2; D may be TRBD1 (5 bases). This CDR3 is 14 amino acids long. Germline V gene data show CDR1 as MNHEY and CDR2 as SMNVEV (reference sequence). The V end lost 6 bases, the J end lost 7 bases, and 18 bases lay between the germline ends. The CDR3 coding sequence is TGTGCCAGCAGCCCCCCGGGTGGGGGGTTTGGCTACACCTTC. Protein product: CASSPPGGGFGYTF.

This sequence joins TRBV3-1 (or the pseudogene TRBV3-2) and TRBJ2-7, with TRBD2 matching 9 bases. The CDR3 has 15 amino acids. Germline CDR1 reads LGHDT; CDR2 reads YNNKEL (reference sequence). The J segment lost 1 base and the V segment lost 5 bases, leaving 6 bases of the junction unmatched. As DNA, the CDR3 is TGTGCCAGCAGCGAATTAGCGGGGGCTTCCTACGAGCAGTACTTC. Translating it yields CASSELAGASYEQYF.

Here the CDR3 DNA reads TGTGCCAGCAGCCTAGGGACTAGGGCCGAGACCCAGTACTTC. It is translated as CASSLGTRAETQYF. The rearrangement links TRBV5-4 to TRBJ2-5; 8 bases line up with TRBD2. Germline-derived CDR1 and CDR2 are SGHNT and YYREEE (reference sequence). The CDR3 loop spans 14 amino acids. J lost 5 bases, V lost 4 bases, and 7 bases had no gene match.

This rearrangement joins TRBV7-3 to TRBJ2-5; possibly TRBD2 for D (5 bases). V was trimmed by 6 bases and J by 3 bases, leaving 14 bases between them. Per germline, CDR1 SGHTA and CDR2 FQGTGA. CDR3 size: 14 residues. CDR3 coding DNA: TGTGCCAGCAGGTTGGACTCCACGAAAGAGACCCAGTACTTC. It yields the protein CASRLDSTKETQYF.

The V gene is TRBV7-9, the J gene TRBJ1-1; D ambiguous. CDR1 SEHNR and CDR2 FQNEAQ come from the germline V gene (reference sequence). Between the trimmed V and J ends, which lost 3 bases and 5 bases, there was a span of 10 bases. The CDR3 runs 13 residues. The CDR3 DNA follows: TGTGCCAGCAGCTTGTCGGGAAGGACTGAAGCTTTCTTT. This codes for CASSLSGRTEAFF. The full variable domain, in which reference TRBV7-9 and TRBJ1-1 provide the parts outside the CDR3, is DTGVSQNPRHKITKRGQNVTFRCDPISEHNRLYWYRQTLGQGPEFLTYFQNEAQLEKSRLLSDRFSAERPKGSFSTLEIQRTEQGDSAMYLCASSLSGRTEAFFGQGTRLTVV.

V usage is TRBV18 and J usage is TRBJ2-5, with D possibly TRBD1 on 6 matching bases. V was trimmed by 6 bases and J by 1 base, leaving 15 bases between them. The CDR3 is made up of 15 amino acids. In germline, CDR1 is KGHSH, CDR2 LQKENI. The CDR3 is CASSTQQGSQETQYF. For the CDR3, the DNA is TGTGCCAGCTCGACGCAACAGGGTTCCCAAGAGACCCAGTACTTC. Variable domain in full (rest from reference TRBV18 and TRBJ2-5): NAGVMQNPRHLVRRRGQEARLRCSPMKGHSHVYWYRQLPEEGLKFMVYLQKENIIDESGMPKERFSAEFPKEGPSILRIQQVVRGDSAAYFCASSTQQGSQETQYFGPGTRLLVL.

This rearrangement joins TRBV5-6 to TRBJ2-5; 9 bases map to TRBD1. J lost 5 bases, V lost 2 bases, and 4 bases had no gene match. Germline V gives CDR1 SGHDT, CDR2 YYEEEE. This CDR3 comprises 14 residues. CDR3 DNA: TGTGCCAGCAGCTTATACGACAGGGGGGAGACCCAGTACTTC. Its protein is CASSLYDRGETQYF.

The chain couples TRBV10-3 to TRBJ1-1; no clear D gene. The CDR3 runs to 13 residues. The V end was cut by 3 bases, the J end by 0 bases, with 5 bases between. CDR1 is ENHRY and CDR2 is SYGVKD in the germline V gene. CDR3 loop: CAISENLNTEAFF. The CDR3 nucleotides are TGTGCCATCAGTGAAAACTTGAACACTGAAGCTTTCTTT.

The chain uses TRBV6-2 or TRBV6-3 and TRBJ1-1, with TRBD1 identical over 8 bases. J lost 7 bases, V lost 0 bases, and 7 bases had no gene match. Germline CDR1 MNHEY, CDR2 SVGEGT. The CDR3 is 15 residues long. CDR3 coding DNA: TGTGCCAGCAGTTACTCGAGGGGACAGGTTCTTGAAGCTTTCTTT. This gives the protein CASSYSRGQVLEAFF.

This chain joins TRBV19 and TRBJ1-1, with 7 bases that match TRBD1. Germline trimming cut 2 bases from V and 0 bases from J; bases unmatched to any gene: 6. Germline CDR1 and CDR2: LNHDA and SQIVND (reference sequence). CDR3 length: 16 amino acids. The CDR3 loop reads CASSIYYRGVNTEAFF. Written as DNA, the CDR3 is TGTGCCAGTAGTATATATTACAGGGGAGTGAACACTGAAGCTTTCTTT.

V usage is TRBV6-5 and J usage is TRBJ1-1; D is unresolved. CDR1 and CDR2 (germline): MNHEY, SVGAGI. The V end lost 6 bases, the J end lost 0 bases, and 14 bases lay between the germline ends. The CDR3 spans 15 residues. DNA for the CDR3: TGTGCCAGCAGAGGAGACGGCCTCATGAACACTGAAGCTTTCTTT. Encoded protein: CASRGDGLMNTEAFF.

The chain joins TRBV19 to TRBJ2-7; D is unresolved. The CDR3 sequence is 16 residues long. The V end was cut by 2 bases, the J end by 6 bases, with 20 bases between. Germline assignment: CDR1 LNHDA and CDR2 SQIVND (reference sequence). The CDR3 bases are TGTGCCAGTAGTATATACCCCACAGCTCCGTTCGGCGAGCAGTACTTC. Translating gives CASSIYPTAPFGEQYF. The full variable domain, with the rest looked up from reference TRBV19 and TRBJ2-7, is DGGITQSPKYLFRKEGQNVTLSCEQNLNHDAMYWYRQDPGQGLRLIYYSQIVNDFQKGDIAEGYSVSREKKESFPLTVTSAQKNPTAFYLCASSIYPTAPFGEQYFGPGTRLTVT.

V gene TRBV18 combines with J gene TRBJ2-3; 7 nucleotides align to TRBD2. Germline V gene lookup returns CDR1 KGHSH and CDR2 LQKENI. CDR3 length: 16 residues. The J segment lost 2 bases and the V segment lost 4 bases, leaving 9 bases of the junction unmatched. The CDR3 DNA reads TGTGCCAGCTCACGCCAGACGAGCGGGGCCACAGATACGCAGTATTTT. This gives the protein CASSRQTSGATDTQYF.

The V call is TRBV19, the J call TRBJ1-1; tentatively, D is TRBD1 (5 bases). The germline V and J ends were trimmed by 3 bases and 4 bases, with 12 bases remaining between them. Germline CDR1 LNHDA, CDR2 SQIVND (reference sequence). The CDR3 runs to 14 residues. The CDR3 sequence is CASSIAGRTTEAFF. The CDR3 DNA is TGTGCCAGTAGTATTGCAGGGCGGACCACTGAAGCTTTCTTT.

The V call is TRBV25-1, the J call TRBJ1-2, with TRBD1 matching over 8 bases. The CDR3 extends over 15 amino acids. J lost 2 bases, V lost 5 bases, and 7 bases had no gene match. Germline V gene data show CDR1 as MGHDK and CDR2 as SYGVNS. In DNA form, the CDR3 reads TGTGCCAGCAGTCCTTCGGACAGGGCCAACTATGGCTACACCTTC. Its translation is CASSPSDRANYGYTF.

This chain uses TRBV7-2 with TRBJ2-5; tentatively, D is TRBD1 (5 bases). Trimming took 7 bases from V and 7 from J, leaving 19 bases between them. CDR1 is SGHTA, CDR2 FQGNSA, per germline. This CDR3 has 14 residues. The CDR3 here is CASNKDTFEGTQYF. CDR3 DNA sequence: TGTGCCAGCAACAAGGACACTTTCGAAGGGACCCAGTACTTC.

V gene TRBV5-4 combines with J gene TRBJ2-3, with D unresolved. The CDR3 is made up of 14 amino acids. CDR1 and CDR2 from the germline V gene are SGHNT and YYREEE (reference sequence). Trimming cost V 0 bases and J 1 base, with 6 bases left between them. This chain's CDR3 is CASSLGLGTDTQYF. Written as DNA, the CDR3 is TGTGCCAGCAGCTTGGGATTAGGCACAGATACGCAGTATTTT.

The V and J genes are TRBV9 and TRBJ2-3; 13 bases line up with TRBD2. Germline-derived CDR1 and CDR2 are SGDLS and YYNGEE. The CDR3 is made up of 18 amino acids. The V gene end was trimmed by 6 bases and the J gene end by 6 bases; junction bases not matched to a gene: 16. The CDR3 sequence is CASTRTSGGLPRVDTQYF. The DNA for the CDR3 is TGTGCCAGCACGCGGACTAGCGGGGGCCTCCCTCGGGTGGATACGCAGTATTTT.

V is TRBV20-1 and J is TRBJ1-1; no reliable D call. The CDR3 sequence is 11 residues long. Trimming stripped 6 bases from V and 7 bases from J, with 12 bases between. CDR1 is DFQATT, CDR2 SNEGSKA, per germline (reference sequence). The CDR3 here is CSAAGSGEAFF. The CDR3 DNA reads TGCAGTGCAGCAGGATCCGGTGAAGCTTTCTTT.

This clone was seen more than once but under ten times. The chain uses TRBV19 and TRBJ1-4; 7 bases agree with TRBD1. In germline, CDR1 is LNHDA, CDR2 SQIVND (reference sequence). Trimming took 3 bases from V and 0 from J; bases not matched to a gene: 1. CDR3 length: 15 residues. CDR3 sequence reads: CASSMGTATNEKLFF. The CDR3 DNA reads TGTGCCAGTAGTATGGGGACAGCAACTAATGAAAAACTGTTTTTT.

The rearrangement uses TRBV6-1 and TRBJ2-5, with TRBD1 as a possible D gene (6 bases). Per the germline V gene, CDR1 is MNHNS and CDR2 is SASEGT. Trimming removed 5 bases from V and 5 bases from J, with 18 bases in between. The CDR3 is 15 amino acids. CDR3 in amino acids: CASSNTGHQGETQYF. For the CDR3, the DNA is TGTGCCAGCAGTAATACGGGGCATCAGGGGGAGACCCAGTACTTC.

The sample holds one count of this clone. The rearrangement joins TRBV11-3 to TRBJ1-2, with D tentatively TRBD1 (6 bases). Trimming removed 5 bases from V and 8 bases from J, with 15 bases in between. From germline, CDR1 is SGHNT and CDR2 YENEEA. The CDR3 has 13 amino acids. The CDR3 spells CASSLRGGQGYTF. The CDR3 DNA follows: TGTGCCAGCAGCCTCCGCGGGGGGCAGGGCTACACCTTC.

The chain recombines TRBV5-8 with TRBJ2-3; TRBD2 aligns across 10 bases. The CDR3 is 17 residues long. CDR1 and CDR2 (germline): SGHTS, YDEGEE. After removal of 3 bases from V and 5 bases from J, the junction contained 12 bases not matched to a gene. Here the CDR3 reads CASSSKGLAGVGDTQYF. The DNA of the CDR3 is TGTGCCAGCAGCTCCAAGGGCCTAGCGGGGGTAGGAGATACGCAGTATTTT.

V and J are TRBV4-2 and TRBJ1-4; tentatively, D is TRBD1 (5 bases). The CDR3 contains 20 residues. The germline V and J ends were trimmed by 0 bases and 0 bases, with 20 bases remaining between them. Germline V gene sequence: CDR1 LGHNA, CDR2 YNFKEQ. CDR3 nucleotide sequence: TGTGCCAGCAGCCAAGATACGGGGGGTGGTATCGATGCAACTAATGAAAAACTGTTTTTT. Protein: CASSQDTGGGIDATNEKLFF.

The genes are TRBV5-1 and TRBJ2-1, with 11 nucleotides matching TRBD2. Germline V gene lookup returns CDR1 SGHRS and CDR2 YFSETQ. The trim removed 2 bases at V and 0 bases at J, leaving 10 bases unmatched. The CDR3 is 19 residues long. The chain's CDR3 is CASSFPGTSGLSSYNEQFF. CDR3 DNA sequence: TGCGCCAGCAGCTTCCCCGGGACTAGCGGTTTGAGCTCCTACAATGAGCAGTTCTTC.

This CDR3 is CASSRGQGFQPQHF. The CDR3 DNA is TGTGCCAGCAGTAGAGGACAGGGGTTTCAGCCCCAGCATTTT. This sequence joins TRBV2 and TRBJ1-5; 9 bases are a match to TRBD1. Looked up from germline, CDR1 is SNHLY and CDR2 is FYNNEI. The length of the CDR3 is 14 residues. The ends lost 5 bases at V and 6 bases at J; junction bases unmatched: 5.